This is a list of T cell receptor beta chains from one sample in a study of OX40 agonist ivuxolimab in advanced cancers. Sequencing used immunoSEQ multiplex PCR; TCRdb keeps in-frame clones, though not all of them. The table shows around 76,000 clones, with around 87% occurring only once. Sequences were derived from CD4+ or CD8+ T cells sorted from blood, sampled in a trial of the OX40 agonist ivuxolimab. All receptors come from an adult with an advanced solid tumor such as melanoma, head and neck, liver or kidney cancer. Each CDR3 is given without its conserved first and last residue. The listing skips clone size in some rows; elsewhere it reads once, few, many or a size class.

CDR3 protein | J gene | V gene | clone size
ASSVSGGGETQY | TRBJ2-5 | TRBV7-2 | once
ASIWGSNTEAF | TRBJ1-1 | TRBV2 | -
ASRPPGQGNRYTIY | TRBJ1-3 | TRBV19 | -
ASSLFGYEQY | TRBJ2-7 | TRBV28 | -
ASRDRGYYEQY | TRBJ2-7 | TRBV5-6 | -
ASAPRGLDGELF | TRBJ2-2 | TRBV5-1 | -
ASSFIGILGSPLH | TRBJ1-6 | TRBV27 | -
ASSFGVGEQY | TRBJ2-7 | TRBV7-2 | -
ASSLPGGYEQY | TRBJ2-7 | TRBV5-5 | -
ASSSTELQPQH | TRBJ1-5 | TRBV7-8 | few
ASSLDLTGNGETQY | TRBJ2-5 | TRBV19 | -
ASSSPSGEKAQY | TRBJ2-5 | TRBV28 | -
ASSQGWAGKFRGSYNSPLH | TRBJ1-6 | TRBV4-3 | -
ASSLARQGTQY | TRBJ2-5 | TRBV5-4 | -
ASSESGARTEAF | TRBJ1-1 | TRBV10-2 | -
SVDAGGSGYGYT | TRBJ1-2 | TRBV29-1 | -
ASSLEDTQY | TRBJ2-3 | TRBV5-1 | -
ASSLGGLTYEQY | TRBJ2-7 | TRBV7-2 | -
ASSTQGGAYGYT | TRBJ1-2 | TRBV11-2 | -
ASSITSGSYEQY | TRBJ2-7 | TRBV19 | once
ASSFAHRQGPLGEQY | TRBJ2-7 | TRBV7-2 | -
ASSPLLAGERETQY | TRBJ2-5 | TRBV5-1 | once
ASSPRSGAGSGNTIY | TRBJ1-3 | TRBV7-2 | -
ASSLEGGNTEAF | TRBJ1-1 | TRBV5-8 | -
ASSSRIRGEKLF | TRBJ1-4 | TRBV6-6 | -
ASSLGGRYNEQF | TRBJ2-1 | TRBV5-1 | once
ASRMDRGAYEQY | TRBJ2-7 | TRBV27 | -
ASSFATSGRLGGTDTQY | TRBJ2-3 | TRBV5-1 | -
ASSSRSPYQPQH | TRBJ1-5 | TRBV19 | -
SVSQGGNYGYT | TRBJ1-2 | TRBV29-1 | -
ASSTPGQGIYEQY | TRBJ2-7 | TRBV28 | -
AWTQGQGAVEKLF | TRBJ1-4 | TRBV30 | -
ASSVRAWNTEAF | TRBJ1-1 | TRBV9 | -
ASKVGQHTEAF | TRBJ1-1 | TRBV19 | -
ASSLAGGSYNEQF | TRBJ2-1 | TRBV10-2 | once
ASSLEGGIETQY | TRBJ2-5 | TRBV6-6 | -
ASSISVTGRDGYT | TRBJ1-2 | TRBV19 | -
ATPGDNETPQH | TRBJ1-5 | TRBV6-4 | -
ASSLPRDNSPLH | TRBJ1-6 | TRBV5-1 | few
ASSSRTQGAEAF | TRBJ1-1 | TRBV7-2 | -
ASSTRQSWTNEKLF | TRBJ1-4 | TRBV19 | -
ASSQDRQAANYGYT | TRBJ1-2 | TRBV4-1 | -
AWAPGGAQETQY | TRBJ2-5 | TRBV30 | -
ASRNSGQETQY | TRBJ2-5 | TRBV19 | once
ARVGTQY | TRBJ2-5 | TRBV10-1 | once
ASRSPARATYEQY | TRBJ2-7 | TRBV28 | -
ASSLEQAGFKNIQY | TRBJ2-4 | TRBV13 | -
ASSQGTVREKLF | TRBJ1-4 | TRBV4-1 | -
ASSPFRGAANTGELF | TRBJ2-2 | TRBV18 | -
ASSFVDRLYEQY | TRBJ2-7 | TRBV27 | -